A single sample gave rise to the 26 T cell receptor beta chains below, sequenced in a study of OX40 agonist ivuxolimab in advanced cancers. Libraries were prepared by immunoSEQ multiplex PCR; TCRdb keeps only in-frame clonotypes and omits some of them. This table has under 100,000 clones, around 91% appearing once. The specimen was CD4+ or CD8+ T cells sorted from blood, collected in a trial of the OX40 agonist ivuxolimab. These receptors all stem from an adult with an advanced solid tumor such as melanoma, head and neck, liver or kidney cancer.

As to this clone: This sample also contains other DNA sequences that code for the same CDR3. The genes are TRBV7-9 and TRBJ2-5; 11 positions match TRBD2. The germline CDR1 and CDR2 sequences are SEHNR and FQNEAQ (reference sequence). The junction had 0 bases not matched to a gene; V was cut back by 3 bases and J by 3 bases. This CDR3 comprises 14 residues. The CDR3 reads CASSLGLAEETQYF. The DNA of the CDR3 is TGTGCCAGCAGCTTGGGACTAGCGGAAGAGACCCAGTACTTC. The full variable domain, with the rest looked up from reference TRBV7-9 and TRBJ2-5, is DTGVSQNPRHKITKRGQNVTFRCDPISEHNRLYWYRQTLGQGPEFLTYFQNEAQLEKSRLLSDRFSAERPKGSFSTLEIQRTEQGDSAMYLCASSLGLAEETQYFGPGTRLLVL.

CDR3 residues: CASKRAGGYEQYF. The CDR3 DNA is TGTGCCAGTAAAAGAGCGGGGGGATACGAGCAGTACTTC. The chain is built from TRBV19 and TRBJ2-7; 9 bases are a match to TRBD2. CDR3 length equals 13 residues. The germline CDR1 and CDR2 sequences are LNHDA and SQIVND (reference sequence). J lost 4 bases, V lost 7 bases, and 5 bases had no gene match.

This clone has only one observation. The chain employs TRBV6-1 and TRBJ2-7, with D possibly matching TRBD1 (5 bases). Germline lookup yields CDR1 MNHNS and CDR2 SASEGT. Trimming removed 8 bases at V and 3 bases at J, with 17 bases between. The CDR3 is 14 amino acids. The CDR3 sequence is CASGRTDRSYEQYF. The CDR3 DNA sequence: TGTGCCAGCGGTCGTACAGACAGAAGCTACGAGCAGTACTTC.

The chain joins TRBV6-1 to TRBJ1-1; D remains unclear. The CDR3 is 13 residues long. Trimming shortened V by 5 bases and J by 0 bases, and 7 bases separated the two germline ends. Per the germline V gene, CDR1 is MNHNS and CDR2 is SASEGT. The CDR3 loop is CASSNRVNTEAFF. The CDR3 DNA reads TGTGCCAGCAGTAACCGGGTGAACACTGAAGCTTTCTTT.

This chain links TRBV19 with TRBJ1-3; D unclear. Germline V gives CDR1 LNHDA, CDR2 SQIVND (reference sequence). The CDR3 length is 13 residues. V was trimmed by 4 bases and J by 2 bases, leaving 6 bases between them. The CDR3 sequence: CASSTRAGNTIYF. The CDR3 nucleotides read TGTGCCAGTAGTACGCGCGCTGGAAACACCATATATTTT.

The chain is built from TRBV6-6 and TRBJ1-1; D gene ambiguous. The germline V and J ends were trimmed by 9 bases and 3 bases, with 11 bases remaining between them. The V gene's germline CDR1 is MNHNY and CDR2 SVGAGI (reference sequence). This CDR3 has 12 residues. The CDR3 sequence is CASRGPDTEAFF. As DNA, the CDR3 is TGTGCCAGTCGAGGGCCAGACACTGAAGCTTTCTTT.

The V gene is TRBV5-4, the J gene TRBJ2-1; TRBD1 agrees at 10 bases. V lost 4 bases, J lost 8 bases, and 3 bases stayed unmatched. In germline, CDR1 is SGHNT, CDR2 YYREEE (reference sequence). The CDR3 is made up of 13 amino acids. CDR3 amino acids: CASSRQGAHEQFF. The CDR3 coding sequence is TGTGCCAGCAGCCGACAGGGGGCCCATGAGCAGTTCTTC.

This chain's CDR3 is CASSSQRTSGVGNTQYF. The CDR3 DNA follows: TGCGCCAGCAGCTCCCAACGGACTAGCGGGGTGGGAAATACGCAGTATTTT. This chain connects TRBV5-1 to TRBJ2-3, with TRBD2 matching 12 bases. After removal of 3 bases from V and 7 bases from J, the junction contained 12 bases not matched to a gene. There are 17 residues in the CDR3. The germline CDR1 and CDR2 sequences are SGHRS and YFSETQ. Looking up the rest from reference TRBV5-1 and TRBJ2-3 gives the full variable domain: KAGVTQTPRYLIKTRGQQVTLSCSPISGHRSVSWYQQTPGQGLQFLFEYFSETQRNKGNFPGRFSGRQFSNSRSEMNVSTLELGDSALYLCASSSQRTSGVGNTQYFGPGTRLTVL.

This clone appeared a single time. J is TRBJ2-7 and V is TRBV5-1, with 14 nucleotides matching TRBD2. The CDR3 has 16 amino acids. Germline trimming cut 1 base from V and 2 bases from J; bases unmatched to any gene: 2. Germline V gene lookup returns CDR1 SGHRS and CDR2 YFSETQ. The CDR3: CASSLRGLAGAYEQYF. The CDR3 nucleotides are TGCGCCAGCAGCTTGCGGGGACTAGCGGGAGCCTACGAGCAGTACTTC.

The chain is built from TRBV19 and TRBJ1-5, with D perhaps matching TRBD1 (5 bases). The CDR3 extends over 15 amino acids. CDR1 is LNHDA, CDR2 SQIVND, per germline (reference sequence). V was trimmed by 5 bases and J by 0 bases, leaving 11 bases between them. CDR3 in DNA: TGTGCCAGTAGTGCAGGGACGGTTAGCAATCAGCCCCAGCATTTT. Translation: CASSAGTVSNQPQHF.

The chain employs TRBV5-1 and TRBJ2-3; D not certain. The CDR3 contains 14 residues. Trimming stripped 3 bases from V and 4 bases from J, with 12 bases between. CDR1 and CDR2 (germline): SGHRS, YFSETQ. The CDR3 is CASSSLGTADTQYF. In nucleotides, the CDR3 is TGCGCCAGCAGCTCTCTTGGTACCGCAGATACGCAGTATTTT. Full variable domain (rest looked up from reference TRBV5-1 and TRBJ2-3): KAGVTQTPRYLIKTRGQQVTLSCSPISGHRSVSWYQQTPGQGLQFLFEYFSETQRNKGNFPGRFSGRQFSNSRSEMNVSTLELGDSALYLCASSSLGTADTQYFGPGTRLTVL.

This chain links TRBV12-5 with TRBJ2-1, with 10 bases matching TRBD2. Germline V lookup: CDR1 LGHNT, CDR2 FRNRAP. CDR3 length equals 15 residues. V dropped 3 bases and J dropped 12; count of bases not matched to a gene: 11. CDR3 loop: CASGLGLAGVSGQFF. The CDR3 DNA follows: TGTGCTAGTGGTTTAGGTCTAGCGGGGGTCAGCGGGCAGTTCTTC.

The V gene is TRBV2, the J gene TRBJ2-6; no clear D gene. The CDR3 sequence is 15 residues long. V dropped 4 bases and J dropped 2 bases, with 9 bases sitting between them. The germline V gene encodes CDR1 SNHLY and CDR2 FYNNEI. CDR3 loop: CASSGLGTGANVLTF. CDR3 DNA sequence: TGTGCCAGCAGTGGTCTCGGAACTGGGGCCAACGTCCTGACTTTC.

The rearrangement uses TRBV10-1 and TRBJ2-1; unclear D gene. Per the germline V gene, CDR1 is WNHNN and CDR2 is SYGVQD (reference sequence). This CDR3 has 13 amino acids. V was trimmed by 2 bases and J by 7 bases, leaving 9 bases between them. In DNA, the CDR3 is TGCGCCAGCAGTGAGGATTTTAGGAATGAGCAGTTCTTC. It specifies CASSEDFRNEQFF.

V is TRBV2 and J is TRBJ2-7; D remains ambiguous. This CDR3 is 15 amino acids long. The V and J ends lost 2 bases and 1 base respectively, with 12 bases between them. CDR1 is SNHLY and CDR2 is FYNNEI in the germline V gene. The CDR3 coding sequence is TGTGCCAGCAGTGAAATGGCCTCCAAGTCCTACGAGCAGTACTTC. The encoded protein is CASSEMASKSYEQYF.

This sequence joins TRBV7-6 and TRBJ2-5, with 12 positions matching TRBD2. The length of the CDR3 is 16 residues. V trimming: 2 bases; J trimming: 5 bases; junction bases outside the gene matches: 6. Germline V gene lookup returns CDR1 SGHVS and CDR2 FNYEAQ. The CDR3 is CASSLTTSGSWETQYF. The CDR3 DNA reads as TGTGCCAGCAGCTTAACGACTAGCGGGAGCTGGGAGACCCAGTACTTC.

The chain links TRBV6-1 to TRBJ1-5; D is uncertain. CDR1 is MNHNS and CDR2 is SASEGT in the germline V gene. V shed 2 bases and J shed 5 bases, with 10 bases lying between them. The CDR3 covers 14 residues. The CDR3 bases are TGTGCCAGCAGTGAATGGGGAGCCCATCAGCCCCAGCATTTT. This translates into CASSEWGAHQPQHF.

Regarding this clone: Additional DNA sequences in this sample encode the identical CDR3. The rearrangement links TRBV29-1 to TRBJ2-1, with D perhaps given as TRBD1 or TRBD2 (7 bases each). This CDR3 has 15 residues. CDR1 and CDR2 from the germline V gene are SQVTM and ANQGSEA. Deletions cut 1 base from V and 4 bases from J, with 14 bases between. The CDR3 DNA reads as TGCAGCGTTGAAGTAGCAGGGGGGGCTTACAATGAGCAGTTCTTC. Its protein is CSVEVAGGAYNEQFF.

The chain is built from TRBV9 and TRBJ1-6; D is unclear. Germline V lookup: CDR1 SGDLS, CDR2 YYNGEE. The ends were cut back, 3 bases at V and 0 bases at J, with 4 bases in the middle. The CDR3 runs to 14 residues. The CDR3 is CASSADSYNSPLHF. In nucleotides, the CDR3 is TGTGCCAGCAGCGCCGACTCCTATAATTCACCCCTCCACTTT.

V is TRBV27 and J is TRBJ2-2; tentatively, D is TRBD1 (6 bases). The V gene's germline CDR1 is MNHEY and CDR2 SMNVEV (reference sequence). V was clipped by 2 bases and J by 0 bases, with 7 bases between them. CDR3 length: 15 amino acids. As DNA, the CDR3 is TGTGCCAGCAGTTTAAGGGGGACGAACACCGGGGAGCTGTTTTTT. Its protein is CASSLRGTNTGELFF.

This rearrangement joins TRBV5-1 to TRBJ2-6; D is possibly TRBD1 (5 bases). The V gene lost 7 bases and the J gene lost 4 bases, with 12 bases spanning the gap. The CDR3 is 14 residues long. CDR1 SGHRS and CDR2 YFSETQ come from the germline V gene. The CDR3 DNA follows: TGCGCCAGCTCCAAGGGGCCCGGGGCCAACGTCCTGACTTTC. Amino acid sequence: CASSKGPGANVLTF.

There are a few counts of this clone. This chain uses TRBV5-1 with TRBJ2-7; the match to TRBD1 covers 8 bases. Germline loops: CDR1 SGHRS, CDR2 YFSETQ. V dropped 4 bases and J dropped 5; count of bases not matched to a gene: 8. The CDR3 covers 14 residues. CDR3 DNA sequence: TGCGCCAGCAGCCCTGGACAGGGAACCCACGAGCAGTACTTC. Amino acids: CASSPGQGTHEQYF.

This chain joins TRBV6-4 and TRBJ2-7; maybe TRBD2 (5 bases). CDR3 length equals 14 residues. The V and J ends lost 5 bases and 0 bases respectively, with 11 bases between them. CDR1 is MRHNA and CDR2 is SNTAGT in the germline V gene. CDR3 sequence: CASSLAISSYEQYF. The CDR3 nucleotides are TGTGCCAGCAGTTTAGCGATTAGCTCCTACGAGCAGTACTTC.

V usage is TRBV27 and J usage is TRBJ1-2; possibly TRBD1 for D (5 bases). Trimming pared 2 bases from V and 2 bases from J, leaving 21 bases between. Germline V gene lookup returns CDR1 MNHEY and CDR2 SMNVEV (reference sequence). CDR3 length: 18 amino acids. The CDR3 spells CASSLRPSGRGKNYGYTF. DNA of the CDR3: TGTGCCAGCAGTTTAAGGCCCTCGGGGAGGGGAAAAAACTATGGCTACACCTTC.

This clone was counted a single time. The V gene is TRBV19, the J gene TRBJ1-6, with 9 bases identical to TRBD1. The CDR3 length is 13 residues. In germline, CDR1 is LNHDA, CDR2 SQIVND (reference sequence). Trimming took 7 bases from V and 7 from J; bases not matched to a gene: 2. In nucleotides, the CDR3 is TGTGCCAGTAAGGGACAGGGAAATTCACCCCTCCACTTT. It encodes CASKGQGNSPLHF. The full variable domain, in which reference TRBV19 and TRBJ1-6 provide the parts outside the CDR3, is DGGITQSPKYLFRKEGQNVTLSCEQNLNHDAMYWYRQDPGQGLRLIYYSQIVNDFQKGDIAEGYSVSREKKESFPLTVTSAQKNPTAFYLCASKGQGNSPLHFGNGTRLTVT.

As DNA, the CDR3 is TGTGCCAGCAGGGGCTCTCGCCACTACAATGAGCAGTTCTTC. Translating gives CASRGSRHYNEQFF. This chain uses TRBV7-8 with TRBJ2-1; D unclear. Trimming cost V 6 bases and J 3 bases, with 12 bases left between them. The CDR3 is 14 residues long. CDR1 and CDR2 (germline): SGHVS, FQNEAQ.